This TCR beta chain was sequenced for a study of CXCR3-negative and CXCR3-positive naive CD8 T cells. Study results and limitations: The TRB CDR3s that CXCR3-positive naive cells carried were more hydrophobic than those of CXCR3-negative naive cells.

A word on this clonotype: Its antigen is currently unknown.

Per germline, CDR1 DFQATT and CDR2 SNEGSKA (reference sequence). CDR3 length: 12 residues. Preparation of TRB cDNA libraries relied on 5' RACE carrying UMI labels. TCRdb reanalyzed the 5' RACE reads, giving one entry per CDR3 protein sequence and no DNA. The table for this sample gives some 120,000 distinct CDR3 sequences. This receptor was identified in a human donor in good health. Some clones in this sample may be carry-over from other donors' samples. The chain joins TRBV20-1 to TRBJ1-1; with no DNA, the TCRdb D assignment of TRBD1 cannot be verified. The specimen sequenced was naive CXCR3+ CD8+ T cells from blood. Subset here: CD45RO-CCR7+CD27+CD95- naive CD8+ T cells expressing CXCR3 (TNR3+). CDR3 amino acids: CSVPQGPGEAFF.